These T cell receptor beta chains were read from a single sample in a study of blood T cells in healthy people across ages. TCRdb ran MiXCR on the 5' RACE reads and lists one entry per CDR3 protein. This sample has approximately 1,700,000 distinct CDR3 sequences, with 30% to 40% found just once. The specimen was blood. The source is a human donor in good health. Each CDR3 is given with its conserved first and last residue. D genes are given only for firm matches. Some rows have no size entry. The others give once, few or many, or a class for an expanded clone.

v_call: TRBV20-1
cdr3_length: 14
clone_size: NA
d_call: TRBD1
j_call: TRBJ2-7
cdr3_nt: TGCAGTGCTAGAGTCGGGACAGGGCGCGACGAGCAGTACTTC
cdr3_aa: CSARVGTGRDEQYF

v_call: TRBV30
cdr3_length: 13
clone_size: NA
d_call: NA
j_call: TRBJ2-7
cdr3_nt: TGTGCCTGGAGTCCACCCCACCGGGACGAGCAGTACTTC
cdr3_aa: CAWSPPHRDEQYF

v_call: TRBV12-5
cdr3_length: 15
clone_size: few
d_call: NA
j_call: TRBJ2-5
cdr3_nt: TGTGCTAGTGGCCGAGGGACGGTGGGACAAGAGACCCAGTACTTC
cdr3_aa: CASGRGTVGQETQYF

v_call: TRBV15
cdr3_length: 15
clone_size: NA
d_call: NA
j_call: TRBJ1-2
cdr3_nt: TGTGCCACCAGCAGAGACAACAGGGTGGCAGGAGGCTACACCTTC
cdr3_aa: CATSRDNRVAGGYTF

v_call: TRBV4-1
cdr3_length: 18
clone_size: few
d_call: NA
j_call: TRBJ1-1
cdr3_nt: TGCGCCAGCAGCCAAGGACGAGGTCGCCGAGGACGGGACACTGAAGCTTTCTTT
cdr3_aa: CASSQGRGRRGRDTEAFF

v_call: TRBV29-1
cdr3_length: 13
clone_size: NA
d_call: TRBD1
j_call: TRBJ1-5
cdr3_nt: TGCAGCGTTATCCGGGACAGCTCATCAGCCCAGCATTTT
cdr3_aa: CSVIRDSSSAQHF

v_call: TRBV7-2
cdr3_length: 13
clone_size: many
d_call: NA
j_call: TRBJ2-3
cdr3_nt: TGTGCCAGCAGCTCCCAAGGCCGGGATACGCAGTATTTT
cdr3_aa: CASSSQGRDTQYF

v_call: TRBV10-3
cdr3_length: 16
clone_size: few
d_call: TRBD1
j_call: TRBJ2-4
cdr3_nt: TGTGCCATCAGTGGGACAGGGGACCTAGCCAAAAACATTCAGTACTTC
cdr3_aa: CAISGTGDLAKNIQYF

v_call: TRBV27
cdr3_length: 13
clone_size: NA
d_call: NA
j_call: TRBJ2-7
cdr3_nt: TGTGCCGGCAGTTTTGGGCACACCTACGAGCAGTACTTC
cdr3_aa: CAGSFGHTYEQYF

v_call: TRBV12-3/TRBV12-4
cdr3_length: 13
clone_size: few
d_call: NA
j_call: TRBJ2-7
cdr3_nt: TGTGCCAGCAGTTTTGAGGCGTACTACGAGCAGTACTTC
cdr3_aa: CASSFEAYYEQYF

v_call: TRBV9
cdr3_length: 14
clone_size: NA
d_call: NA
j_call: TRBJ2-3
cdr3_nt: TGTGCCAGCAGCGTAGAAAGTCGAGGAGATACGCAGTATTTT
cdr3_aa: CASSVESRGDTQYF

v_call: TRBV11-3
cdr3_length: 16
clone_size: few
d_call: TRBD2
j_call: TRBJ2-1
cdr3_nt: TGTGCCAGCAGACAAGTACTAGCGGGGGGCCACAATGAGCAGTTCTTC
cdr3_aa: CASRQVLAGGHNEQFF

v_call: TRBV12-3/TRBV12-4
cdr3_length: 14
clone_size: few
d_call: NA
j_call: TRBJ1-2
cdr3_nt: TGTGCCAGCAGTTTTGGGACACAGGGCCATGGCTACACCTTC
cdr3_aa: CASSFGTQGHGYTF

v_call: TRBV5-1
cdr3_length: 16
clone_size: few
d_call: TRBD2
j_call: TRBJ2-3
cdr3_nt: TGCGCCAGCAGCTTTCCCGGGGCGGGAGGCACAGATACGCAGTATTTT
cdr3_aa: CASSFPGAGGTDTQYF

v_call: TRBV5-4
cdr3_length: 15
clone_size: NA
d_call: NA
j_call: TRBJ2-7
cdr3_nt: TGTGCCAGCAGCCTTCGGGGCGTTCGCTCCTACGAGCAGTACTTC
cdr3_aa: CASSLRGVRSYEQYF

v_call: TRBV20-1
cdr3_length: 15
clone_size: few
d_call: NA
j_call: TRBJ2-4
cdr3_nt: TGCAGTGCTACCCGAGACCCAGGGGCTGGAAACATTCAGTACTTC
cdr3_aa: CSATRDPGAGNIQYF

v_call: TRBV5-1
cdr3_length: 14
clone_size: NA
d_call: NA
j_call: TRBJ1-1
cdr3_nt: TGCGCCAGCAGCCAGACCGGGAAGAACACTGAAGCTTTCTTT
cdr3_aa: CASSQTGKNTEAFF

v_call: TRBV20-1
cdr3_length: 14
clone_size: many
d_call: TRBD2
j_call: TRBJ2-1
cdr3_nt: TGCAGTGCAAGGACTAGCGGGGGGGCCGATGAGCAGTTCTTC
cdr3_aa: CSARTSGGADEQFF

v_call: TRBV7-8
cdr3_length: 14
clone_size: few
d_call: NA
j_call: TRBJ2-5
cdr3_nt: TGTGCCAGCAGCTTAGGGTGGGGGAAAGAGACCCAGTACTTC
cdr3_aa: CASSLGWGKETQYF

v_call: TRBV4-2
cdr3_length: 16
clone_size: NA
d_call: TRBD2
j_call: TRBJ2-4
cdr3_nt: TGTGCCAGCAGCCTAATAAGCGGGGGCCCCGAGGGCATTCAGTACTTC
cdr3_aa: CASSLISGGPEGIQYF

v_call: TRBV5-1
cdr3_length: 15
clone_size: NA
d_call: TRBD2
j_call: TRBJ2-7
cdr3_nt: TGCGCCAGCAGCTTAGGGACTAGCGGCAGATACGAGCAGTACTTC
cdr3_aa: CASSLGTSGRYEQYF

v_call: TRBV30
cdr3_length: 14
clone_size: NA
d_call: NA
j_call: TRBJ1-5
cdr3_nt: TGTGCCTGGAGTGAGGCGGAATGGGATCAGCCCCAGCATTTT
cdr3_aa: CAWSEAEWDQPQHF